This T cell receptor (beta chain) was obtained from a study of shared clonotypes between healthy human individuals. The CDR3 has 15 residues. In germline, CDR1 is SGHAT, CDR2 FQNNGV. V gave up 5 bases and J gave up 0 bases; unmatched junction bases: 5. Clones were read by immunoSEQ multiplex PCR, and TCRdb kept only the in-frame ones, dropping some. The table has about 2.4 million clones, over 85% seen once. Sequencing was done on a sample of naive CD4+ T cells sorted from blood. Regarding subset: CD45RA+ positively selected. The genes are TRBV11-2 and TRBJ2-7; TRBD1 agrees at 9 bases. The receptor was derived from a young man in good health. The DNA for the CDR3 is TGTGCCAGCAGCCCAGGGACAGGGAGCTCCTACGAGCAGTACTTC. This codes for CASSPGTGSSYEQYF. Filled out from reference TRBV11-2 and TRBJ2-7, the complete variable domain reads EAGVAQSPRYKIIEKRQSVAFWCNPISGHATLYWYQQILGQGPKLLIQFQNNGVVDDSQLPKDRFSAERLKGVDSTLKIQPAKLEDSAVYLCASSPGTGSSYEQYFGPGTRLTVT.